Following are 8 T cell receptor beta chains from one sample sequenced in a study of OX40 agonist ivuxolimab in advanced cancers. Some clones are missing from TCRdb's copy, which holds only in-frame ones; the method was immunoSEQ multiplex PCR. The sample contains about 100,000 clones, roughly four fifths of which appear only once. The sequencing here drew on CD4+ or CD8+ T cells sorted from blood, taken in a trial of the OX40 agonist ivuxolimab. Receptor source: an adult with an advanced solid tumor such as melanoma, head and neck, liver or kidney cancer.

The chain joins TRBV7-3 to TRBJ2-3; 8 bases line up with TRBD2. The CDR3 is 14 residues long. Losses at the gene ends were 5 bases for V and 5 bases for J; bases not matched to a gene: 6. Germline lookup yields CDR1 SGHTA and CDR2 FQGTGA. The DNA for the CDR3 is TGTGCCAGCAGCCTCGGGACTAGTTTAGATACGCAGTATTTT. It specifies CASSLGTSLDTQYF.

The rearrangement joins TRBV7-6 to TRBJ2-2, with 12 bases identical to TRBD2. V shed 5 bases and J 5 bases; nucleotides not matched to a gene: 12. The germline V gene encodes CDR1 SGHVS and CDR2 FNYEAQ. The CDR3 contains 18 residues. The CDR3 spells CASSPWTSGKIGTGELFF. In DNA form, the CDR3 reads TGTGCCAGCAGCCCTTGGACTAGCGGGAAGATTGGGACCGGGGAGCTGTTTTTT.

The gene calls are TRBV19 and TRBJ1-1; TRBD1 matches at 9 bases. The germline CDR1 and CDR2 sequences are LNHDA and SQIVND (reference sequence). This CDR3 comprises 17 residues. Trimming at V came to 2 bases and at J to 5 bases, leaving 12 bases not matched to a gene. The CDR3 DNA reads TGTGCCAGTAGTATATCCCCCTCGACAGGGGGAAGGACTGAAGCTTTCTTT. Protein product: CASSISPSTGGRTEAFF.

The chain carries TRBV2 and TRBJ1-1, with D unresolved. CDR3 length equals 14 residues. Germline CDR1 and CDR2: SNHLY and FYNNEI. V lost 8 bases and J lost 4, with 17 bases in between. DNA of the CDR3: TGTGCCAGCGGCCCTTTCACACGAGGCACTGAAGCTTTCTTT. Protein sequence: CASGPFTRGTEAFF.

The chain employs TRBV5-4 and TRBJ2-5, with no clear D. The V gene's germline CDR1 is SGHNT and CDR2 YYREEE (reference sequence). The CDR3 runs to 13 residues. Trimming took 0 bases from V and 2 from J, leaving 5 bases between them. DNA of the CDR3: TGTGCCAGCAGCTTGGAAGCGCAAGAGACCCAGTACTTC. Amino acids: CASSLEAQETQYF.

The CDR3 protein is CASTPGGATRAFF. The CDR3 DNA is TGTGCCAGCACCCCGGGAGGGGCTACGCGGGCTTTCTTT. The chain recombines TRBV6-5 with TRBJ1-1; a weak D match, TRBD1 (5 bases). This CDR3 is built from 13 residues. Germline V gives CDR1 MNHEY, CDR2 SVGAGI. Trimming pared 7 bases from V and 11 bases from J, leaving 20 bases between.

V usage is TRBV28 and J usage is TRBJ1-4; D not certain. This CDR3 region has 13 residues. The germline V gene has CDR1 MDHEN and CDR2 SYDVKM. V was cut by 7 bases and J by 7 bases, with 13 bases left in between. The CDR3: CASTPGNLEKLFF. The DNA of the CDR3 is TGTGCCAGCACCCCCGGGAATCTTGAAAAACTGTTTTTT.

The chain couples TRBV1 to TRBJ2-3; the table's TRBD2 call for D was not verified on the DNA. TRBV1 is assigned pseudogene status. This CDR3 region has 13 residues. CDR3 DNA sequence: TGCACCAGCAGCCATCCCCTAGAGGATACGCAGTATTTT. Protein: CTSSHPLEDTQYF.